The entry that follows covers one T cell receptor (beta chain) sequence. The data originate from a study of blood T cell repertoires in COVID-19. Study information: Spain, Italy and the United States supplied samples that represented acute and convalescent COVID-19.

This table comes from immunoSEQ multiplex PCR, and its TCRdb copy is limited to in-frame clones, with some not included. Of about 200,000 clones in the sample, about 91% are singletons; the top ten hold under 2.5%. This TCR was recovered from a woman aged 40 to 50 with acute COVID-19. Source material: PBMCs or T cells enriched from blood (not recorded which).

The CDR3 nucleotides are TGCGCCAGCAGCCCTAAAGCAAGGACAGGGGCGGTTGGCTACACCTTC. Protein sequence: CASSPKARTGAVGYTF. This chain uses TRBV5-1 with TRBJ1-2; 9 positions agree with TRBD1. The CDR3 is made up of 16 amino acids. Trimming at V came to 4 bases and at J to 7 bases, leaving 14 bases not matched to a gene. CDR1 and CDR2 (germline): SGHRS, YFSETQ.